This TCR beta chain was sequenced in a study of blood T cell repertoires in COVID-19. On the study more broadly: Material from acute and convalescent COVID-19 was sourced from the United States, Italy and Spain. In each case, the material was cDNA or gDNA derived from T cells, B-cell-depleted T cells, or PBMCs.

Using immunoSEQ multiplex PCR, the repertoire was profiled, and TCRdb retains in-frame clones only, with some absent. The sample comprises 150,000 to 200,000 clones, approximately 92% of which are singletons, and approximately 0.5% rests with the top ten. V dropped 3 bases and J dropped 1 base, with 12 bases sitting between them. Germline V gene sequence: CDR1 SQVTM, CDR2 ANQGSEA. The CDR3 length is 14 residues. The clonotype originates from a man aged 45-65 years with acute or convalescent COVID-19. What was sequenced was peripheral blood. The V gene is TRBV29-1, the J gene TRBJ1-2, with D perhaps matching TRBD1 (6 bases). The DNA of the CDR3 is TGCAGCGTTGATAAACAGGGCGGTAACTATGGCTACACCTTC. It is translated as CSVDKQGGNYGYTF.